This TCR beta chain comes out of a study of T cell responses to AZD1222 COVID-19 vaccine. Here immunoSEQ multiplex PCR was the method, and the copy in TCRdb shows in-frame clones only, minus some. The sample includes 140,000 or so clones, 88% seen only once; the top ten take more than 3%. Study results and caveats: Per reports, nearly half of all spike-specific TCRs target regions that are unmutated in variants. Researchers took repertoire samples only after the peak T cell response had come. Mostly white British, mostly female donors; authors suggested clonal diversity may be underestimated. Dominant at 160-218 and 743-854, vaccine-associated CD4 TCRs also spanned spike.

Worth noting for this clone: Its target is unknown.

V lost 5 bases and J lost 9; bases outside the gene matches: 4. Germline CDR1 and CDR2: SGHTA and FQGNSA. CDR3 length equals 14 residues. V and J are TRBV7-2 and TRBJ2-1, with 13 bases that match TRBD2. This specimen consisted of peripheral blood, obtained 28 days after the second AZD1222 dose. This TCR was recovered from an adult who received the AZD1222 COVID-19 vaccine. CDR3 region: CASSGLAGVGEQFF. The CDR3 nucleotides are TGTGCCAGCAGCGGACTAGCGGGGGTGGGTGAGCAGTTCTTC.